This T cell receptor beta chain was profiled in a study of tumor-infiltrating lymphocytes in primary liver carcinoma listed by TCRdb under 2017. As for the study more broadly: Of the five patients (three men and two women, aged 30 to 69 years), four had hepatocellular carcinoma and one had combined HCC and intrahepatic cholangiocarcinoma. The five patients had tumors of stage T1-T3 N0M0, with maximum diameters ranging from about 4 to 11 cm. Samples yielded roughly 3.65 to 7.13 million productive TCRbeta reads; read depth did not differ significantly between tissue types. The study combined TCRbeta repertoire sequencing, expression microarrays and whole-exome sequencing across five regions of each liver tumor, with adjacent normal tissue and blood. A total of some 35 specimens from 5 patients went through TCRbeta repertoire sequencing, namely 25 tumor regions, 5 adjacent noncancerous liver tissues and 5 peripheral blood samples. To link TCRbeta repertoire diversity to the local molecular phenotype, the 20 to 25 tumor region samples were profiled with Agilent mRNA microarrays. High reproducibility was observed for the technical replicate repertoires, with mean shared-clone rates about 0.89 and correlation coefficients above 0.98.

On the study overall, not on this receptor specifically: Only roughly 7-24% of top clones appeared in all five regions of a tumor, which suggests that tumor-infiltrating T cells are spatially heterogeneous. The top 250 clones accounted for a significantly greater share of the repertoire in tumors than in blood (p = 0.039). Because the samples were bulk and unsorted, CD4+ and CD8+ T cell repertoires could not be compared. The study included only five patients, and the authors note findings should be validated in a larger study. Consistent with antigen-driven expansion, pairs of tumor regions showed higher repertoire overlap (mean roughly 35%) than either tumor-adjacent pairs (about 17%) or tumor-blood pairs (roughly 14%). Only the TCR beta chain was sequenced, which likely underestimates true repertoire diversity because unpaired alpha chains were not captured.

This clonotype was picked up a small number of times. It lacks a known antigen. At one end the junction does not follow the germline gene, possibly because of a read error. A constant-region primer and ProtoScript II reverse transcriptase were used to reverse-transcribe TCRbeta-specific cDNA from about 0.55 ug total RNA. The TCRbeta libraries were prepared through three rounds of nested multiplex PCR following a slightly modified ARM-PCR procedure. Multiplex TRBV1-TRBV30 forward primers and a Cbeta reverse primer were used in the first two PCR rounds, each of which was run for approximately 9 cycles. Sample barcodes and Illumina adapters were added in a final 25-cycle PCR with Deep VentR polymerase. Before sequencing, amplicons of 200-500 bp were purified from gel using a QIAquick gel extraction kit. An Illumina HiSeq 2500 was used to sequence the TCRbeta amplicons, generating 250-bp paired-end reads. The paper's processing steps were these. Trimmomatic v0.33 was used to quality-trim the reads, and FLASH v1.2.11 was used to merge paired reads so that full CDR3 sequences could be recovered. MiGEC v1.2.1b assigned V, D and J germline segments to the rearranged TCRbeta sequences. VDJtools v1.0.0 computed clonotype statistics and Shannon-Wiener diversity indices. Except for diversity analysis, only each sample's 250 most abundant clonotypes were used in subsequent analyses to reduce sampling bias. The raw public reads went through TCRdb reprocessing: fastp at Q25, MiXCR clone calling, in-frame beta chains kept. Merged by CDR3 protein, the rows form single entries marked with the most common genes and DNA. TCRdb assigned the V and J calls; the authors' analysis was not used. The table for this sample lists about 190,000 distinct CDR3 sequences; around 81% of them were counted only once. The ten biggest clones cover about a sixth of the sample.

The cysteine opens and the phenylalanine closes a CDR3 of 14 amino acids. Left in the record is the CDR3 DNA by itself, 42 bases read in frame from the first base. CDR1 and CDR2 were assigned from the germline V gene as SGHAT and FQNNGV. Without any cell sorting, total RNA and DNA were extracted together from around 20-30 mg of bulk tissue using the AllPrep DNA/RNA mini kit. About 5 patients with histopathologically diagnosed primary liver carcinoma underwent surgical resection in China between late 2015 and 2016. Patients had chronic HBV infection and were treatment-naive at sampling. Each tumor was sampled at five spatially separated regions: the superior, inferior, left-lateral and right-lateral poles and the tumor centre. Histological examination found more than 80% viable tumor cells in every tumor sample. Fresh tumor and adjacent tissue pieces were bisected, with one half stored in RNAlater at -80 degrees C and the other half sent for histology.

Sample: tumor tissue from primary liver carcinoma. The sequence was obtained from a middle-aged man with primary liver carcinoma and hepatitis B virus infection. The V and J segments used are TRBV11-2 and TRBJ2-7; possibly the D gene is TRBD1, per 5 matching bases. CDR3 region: CSSSSNRNTYEQYF. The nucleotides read TGTTCCAGCAGCTCTAACAGGAATACCTACGAGCAGTACTTC.